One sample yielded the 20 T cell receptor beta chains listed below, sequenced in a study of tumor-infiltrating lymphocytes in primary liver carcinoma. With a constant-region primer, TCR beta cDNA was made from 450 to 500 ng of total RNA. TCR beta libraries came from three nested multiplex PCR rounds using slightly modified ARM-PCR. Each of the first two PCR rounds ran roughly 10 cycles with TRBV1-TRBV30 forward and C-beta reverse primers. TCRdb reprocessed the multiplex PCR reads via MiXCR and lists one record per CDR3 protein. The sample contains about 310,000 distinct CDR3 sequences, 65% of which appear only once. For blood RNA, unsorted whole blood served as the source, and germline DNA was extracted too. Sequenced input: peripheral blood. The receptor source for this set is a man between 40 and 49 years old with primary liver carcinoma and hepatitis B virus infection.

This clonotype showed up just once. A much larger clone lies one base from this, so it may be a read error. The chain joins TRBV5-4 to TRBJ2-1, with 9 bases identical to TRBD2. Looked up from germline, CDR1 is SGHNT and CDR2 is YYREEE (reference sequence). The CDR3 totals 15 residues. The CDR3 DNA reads TGTGTCAGCAGCTTTAAGGTAGCGGGAGAGAGAGAGCAGTTCTTC. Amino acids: CVSSFKVAGEREQFF.

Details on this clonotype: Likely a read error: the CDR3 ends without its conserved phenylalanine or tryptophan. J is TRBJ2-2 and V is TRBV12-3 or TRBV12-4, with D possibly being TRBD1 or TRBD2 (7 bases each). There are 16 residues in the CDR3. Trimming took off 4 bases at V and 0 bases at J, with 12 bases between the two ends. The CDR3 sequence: CASSWGGGSNTGELFS. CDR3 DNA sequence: TGTGCCAGCAGTTGGGGAGGGGGCTCGAACACCGGGGAGCTGTTTTCT.

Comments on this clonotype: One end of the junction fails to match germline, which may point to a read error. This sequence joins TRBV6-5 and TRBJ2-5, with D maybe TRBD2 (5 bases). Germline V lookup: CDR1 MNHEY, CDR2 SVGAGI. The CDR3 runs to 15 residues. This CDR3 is CANSYSTISRVTQNF. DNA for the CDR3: TGTGCCAACAGTTACTCGACTATTAGTAGAGTGACCCAGAACTTC.

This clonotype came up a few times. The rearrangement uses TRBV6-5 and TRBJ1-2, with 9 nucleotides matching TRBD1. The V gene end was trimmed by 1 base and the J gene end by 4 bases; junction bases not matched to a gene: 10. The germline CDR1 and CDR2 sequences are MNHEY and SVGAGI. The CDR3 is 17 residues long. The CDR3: CASSYWEKDRGGYGYTF. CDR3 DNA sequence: TGTGCCAGCAGTTACTGGGAAAAAGACAGGGGGGGCTATGGCTACACCTTC.

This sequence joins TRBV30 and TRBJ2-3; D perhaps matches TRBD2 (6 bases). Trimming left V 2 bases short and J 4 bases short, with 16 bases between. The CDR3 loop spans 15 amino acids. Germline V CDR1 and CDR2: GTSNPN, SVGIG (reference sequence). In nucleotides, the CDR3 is TGTGCCTGGAGTCGTACTAGCAGGAGGTCAGATACGCAGTATTTT. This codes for CAWSRTSRRSDTQYF.

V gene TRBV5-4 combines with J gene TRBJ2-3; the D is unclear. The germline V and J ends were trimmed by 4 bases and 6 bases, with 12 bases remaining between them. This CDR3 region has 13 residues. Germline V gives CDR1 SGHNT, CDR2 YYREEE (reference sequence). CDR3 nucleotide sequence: TGTGCCAGCAGCGTCCCTTGGAGCGATACGCAGTATTTT. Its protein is CASSVPWSDTQYF.

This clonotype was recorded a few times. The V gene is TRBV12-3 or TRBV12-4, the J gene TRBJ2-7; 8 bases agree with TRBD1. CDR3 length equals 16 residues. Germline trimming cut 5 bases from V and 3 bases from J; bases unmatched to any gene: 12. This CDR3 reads CASSPSRRGRIYEQYF. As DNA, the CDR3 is TGTGCCAGCAGTCCCTCCCGCAGGGGGCGAATCTACGAGCAGTACTTC.

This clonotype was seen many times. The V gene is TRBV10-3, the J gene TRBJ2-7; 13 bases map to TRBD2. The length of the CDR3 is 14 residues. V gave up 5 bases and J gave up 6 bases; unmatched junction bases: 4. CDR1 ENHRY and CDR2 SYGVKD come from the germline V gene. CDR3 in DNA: TGTGCCATCAGTCCGACTAGCGGGAGGTCCGAGCAGTACTTC. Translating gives CAISPTSGRSEQYF.

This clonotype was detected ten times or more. CDR3 nucleotide sequence: TGCGCCAGCAGCCTGTTCAGGGGGGGATACACCGGGGAGCTGTTTTTT. This codes for CASSLFRGGYTGELFF. The gene calls are TRBV4-1 and TRBJ2-2; TRBD1 or TRBD2 may be the D gene (7 bases each). The CDR3 sequence is 16 residues long. The ends were cut back, 4 bases at V and 3 bases at J, with 15 bases in the middle. Germline values: CDR1 MGHRA, CDR2 YSYEKL.

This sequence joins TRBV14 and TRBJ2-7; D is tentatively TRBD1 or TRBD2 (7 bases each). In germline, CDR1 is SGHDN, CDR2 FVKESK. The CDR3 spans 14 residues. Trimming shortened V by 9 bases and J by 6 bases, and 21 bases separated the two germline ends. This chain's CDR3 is CARRSTGRVGEQYF. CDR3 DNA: TGTGCCAGAAGGTCGACAGGGAGGGTTGGCGAGCAGTACTTC.

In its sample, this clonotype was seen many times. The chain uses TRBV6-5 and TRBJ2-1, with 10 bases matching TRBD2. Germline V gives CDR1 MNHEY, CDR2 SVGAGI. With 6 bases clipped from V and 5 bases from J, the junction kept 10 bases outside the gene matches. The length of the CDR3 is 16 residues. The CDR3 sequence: CASSPAGSGRDNEQFF. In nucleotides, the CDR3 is TGTGCCAGCAGCCCGGCGGGGAGCGGGAGGGACAATGAGCAGTTCTTC.

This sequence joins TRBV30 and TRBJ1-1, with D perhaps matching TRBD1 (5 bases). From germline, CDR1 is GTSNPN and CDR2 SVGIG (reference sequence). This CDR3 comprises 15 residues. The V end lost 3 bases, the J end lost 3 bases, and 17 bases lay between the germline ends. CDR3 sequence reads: CAWRGMNQGDTEAFF. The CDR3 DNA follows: TGTGCCTGGAGGGGTATGAATCAAGGGGACACTGAAGCTTTCTTT.

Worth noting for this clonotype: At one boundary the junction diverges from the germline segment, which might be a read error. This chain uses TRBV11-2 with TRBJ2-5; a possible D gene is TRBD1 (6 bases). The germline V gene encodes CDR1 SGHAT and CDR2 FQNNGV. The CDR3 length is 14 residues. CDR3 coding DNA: TGTGTCAGCAGCTTACGTGGGGGCGGGGAGACCCAGTACTTC. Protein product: CVSSLRGGGETQYF.

In DNA, the CDR3 is TGTGCCTGGAACCTCAAGGGAGATACGCAGTATTTT. Amino acids: CAWNLKGDTQYF. This sequence joins TRBV30 and TRBJ2-3; D is undetermined. In germline, CDR1 is GTSNPN, CDR2 SVGIG (reference sequence). Trimming took 4 bases from V and 5 from J, leaving 10 bases between them. The CDR3 spans 12 residues.

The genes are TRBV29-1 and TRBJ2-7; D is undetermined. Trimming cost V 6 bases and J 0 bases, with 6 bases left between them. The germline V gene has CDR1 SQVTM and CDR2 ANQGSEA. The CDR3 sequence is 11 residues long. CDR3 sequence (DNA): TGCAGCGTGGTGAGCTCCTACGAGCAGTACTTC. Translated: CSVVSSYEQYF.

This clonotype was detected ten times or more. The CDR3 DNA is TGTGCCAGCAGTTACTCTTGGACAGGGGCCCCTCTCGAGCAGTTCTTC. Amino acids: CASSYSWTGAPLEQFF. This chain connects TRBV6-2 or TRBV6-3 to TRBJ2-1; 9 nucleotides agree with TRBD1. Germline assignment: CDR1 MNHEY and CDR2 SVGEGT. The CDR3 covers 16 residues. V shed 0 bases and J 10 bases; nucleotides not matched to a gene: 10.

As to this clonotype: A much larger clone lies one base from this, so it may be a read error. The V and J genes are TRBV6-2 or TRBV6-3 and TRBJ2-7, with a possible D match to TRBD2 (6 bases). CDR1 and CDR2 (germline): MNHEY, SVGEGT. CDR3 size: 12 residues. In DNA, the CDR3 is TGTGCCGGCAGTACCGGGACTCGCGAGCAGTACTTC. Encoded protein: CAGSTGTREQYF.

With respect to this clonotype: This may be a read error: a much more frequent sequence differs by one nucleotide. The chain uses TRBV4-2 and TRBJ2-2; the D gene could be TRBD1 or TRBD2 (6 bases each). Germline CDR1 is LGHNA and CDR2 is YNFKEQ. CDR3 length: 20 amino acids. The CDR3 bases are TGTGCCAGCAACCAAGATAGAGGGGGACTCCGTATATCGAACACCGGGGAGCTGTTTTTT. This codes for CASNQDRGGLRISNTGELFF.

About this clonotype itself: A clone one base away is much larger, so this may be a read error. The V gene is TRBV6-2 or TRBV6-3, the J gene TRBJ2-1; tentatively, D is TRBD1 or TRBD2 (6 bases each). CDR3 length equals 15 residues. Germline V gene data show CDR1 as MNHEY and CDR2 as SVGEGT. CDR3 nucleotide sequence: TGTACCAGCACCAGAGACACGGGGGCGGGGAATGAGCAGTTCTTC. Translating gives CTSTRDTGAGNEQFF.

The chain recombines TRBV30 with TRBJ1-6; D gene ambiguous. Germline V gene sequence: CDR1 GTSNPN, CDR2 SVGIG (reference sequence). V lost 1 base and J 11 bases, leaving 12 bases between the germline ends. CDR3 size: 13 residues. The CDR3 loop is CAWSATEMTPLHF. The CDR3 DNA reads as TGTGCCTGGAGTGCGACCGAAATGACACCCCTCCACTTT.